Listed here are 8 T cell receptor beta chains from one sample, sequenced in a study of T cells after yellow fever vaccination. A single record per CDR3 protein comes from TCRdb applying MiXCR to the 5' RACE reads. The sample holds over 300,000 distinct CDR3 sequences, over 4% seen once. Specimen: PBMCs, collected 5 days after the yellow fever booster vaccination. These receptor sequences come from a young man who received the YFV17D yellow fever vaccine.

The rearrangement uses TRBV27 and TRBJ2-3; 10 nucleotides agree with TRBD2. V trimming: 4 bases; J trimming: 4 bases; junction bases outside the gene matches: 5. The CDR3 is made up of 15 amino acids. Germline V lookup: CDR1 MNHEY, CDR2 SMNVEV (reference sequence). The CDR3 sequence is CASSYPAGGPDTQYF. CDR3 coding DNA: TGTGCCAGCAGTTATCCAGCGGGGGGGCCAGATACGCAGTATTTT.

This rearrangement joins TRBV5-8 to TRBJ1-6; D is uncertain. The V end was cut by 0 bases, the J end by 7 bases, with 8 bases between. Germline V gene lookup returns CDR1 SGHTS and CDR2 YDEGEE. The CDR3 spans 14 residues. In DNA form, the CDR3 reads TGTGCCAGCAGCTTGGCCCGGGGAAATTCACCCCTCCACTTT. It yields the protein CASSLARGNSPLHF.

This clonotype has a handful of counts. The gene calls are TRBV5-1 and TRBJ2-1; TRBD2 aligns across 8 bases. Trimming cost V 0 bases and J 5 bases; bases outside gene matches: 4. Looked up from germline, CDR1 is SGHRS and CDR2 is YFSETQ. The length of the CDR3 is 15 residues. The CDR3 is CASSLDAGGHNEQFF. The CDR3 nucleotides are TGCGCCAGCAGCTTGGATGCGGGGGGACACAATGAGCAGTTCTTC.

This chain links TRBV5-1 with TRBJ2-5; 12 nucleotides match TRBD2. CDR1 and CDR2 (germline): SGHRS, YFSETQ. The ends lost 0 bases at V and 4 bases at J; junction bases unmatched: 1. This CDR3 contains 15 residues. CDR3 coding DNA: TGCGCCAGCAGCTTGGGACTAGCGGGGGCAGAGACCCAGTACTTC. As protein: CASSLGLAGAETQYF.

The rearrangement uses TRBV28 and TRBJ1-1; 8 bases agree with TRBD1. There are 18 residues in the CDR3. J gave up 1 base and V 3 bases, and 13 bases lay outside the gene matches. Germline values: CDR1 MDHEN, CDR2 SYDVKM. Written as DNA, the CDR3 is TGTGCCAGCAGTTTGCGCGCCCCCTCAGGGGGCACGAACACTGAAGCTTTCTTT. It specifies CASSLRAPSGGTNTEAFF.

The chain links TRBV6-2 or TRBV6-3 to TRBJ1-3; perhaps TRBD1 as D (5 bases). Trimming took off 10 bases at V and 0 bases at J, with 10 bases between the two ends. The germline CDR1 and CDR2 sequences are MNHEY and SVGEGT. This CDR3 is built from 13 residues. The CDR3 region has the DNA TGTGCCACACAGGAGAGCTCTGGAAACACCATATATTTT. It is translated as CATQESSGNTIYF.

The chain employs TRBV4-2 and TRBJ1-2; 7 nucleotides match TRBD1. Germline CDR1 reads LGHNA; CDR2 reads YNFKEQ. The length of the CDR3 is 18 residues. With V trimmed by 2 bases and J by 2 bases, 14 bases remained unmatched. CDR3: CASSQPPWAGGANYGYTF. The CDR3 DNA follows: TGTGCCAGCAGCCAACCTCCCTGGGCAGGGGGTGCGAACTATGGCTACACCTTC.

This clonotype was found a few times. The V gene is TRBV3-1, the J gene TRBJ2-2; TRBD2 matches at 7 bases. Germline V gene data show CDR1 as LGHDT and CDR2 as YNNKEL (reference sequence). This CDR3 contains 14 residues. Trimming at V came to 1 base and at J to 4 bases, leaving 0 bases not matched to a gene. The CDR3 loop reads CASSQAGGTGELFF. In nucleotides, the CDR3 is TGTGCCAGCAGCCAAGCGGGAGGCACCGGGGAGCTGTTTTTT.